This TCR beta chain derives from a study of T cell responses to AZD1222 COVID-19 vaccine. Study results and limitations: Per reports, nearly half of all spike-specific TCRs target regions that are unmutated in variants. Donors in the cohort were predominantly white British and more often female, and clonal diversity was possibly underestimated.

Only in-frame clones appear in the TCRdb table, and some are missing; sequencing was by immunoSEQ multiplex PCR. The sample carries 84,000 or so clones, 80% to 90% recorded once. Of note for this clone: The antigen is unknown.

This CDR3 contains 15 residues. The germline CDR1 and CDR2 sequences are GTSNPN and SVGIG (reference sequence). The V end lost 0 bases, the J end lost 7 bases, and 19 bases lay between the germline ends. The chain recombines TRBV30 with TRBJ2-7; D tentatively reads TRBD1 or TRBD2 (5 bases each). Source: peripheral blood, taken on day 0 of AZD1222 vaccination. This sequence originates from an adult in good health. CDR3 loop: CAWSVPGTVMWEQYF. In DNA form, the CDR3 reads TGTGCCTGGAGTGTTCCCGGGACGGTTATGTGGGAGCAGTACTTC.